A single sample gave rise to the 4 T cell receptor beta chains below, sequenced in a study of blood T cell repertoires in COVID-19. Only in-frame clones appear in the TCRdb table, and some are missing; sequencing was by immunoSEQ multiplex PCR. Altogether a few hundred thousand clones are present, more than 70% being singletons, with the ten largest covering around 1.7%. Sequencing was performed on peripheral blood. These receptors originate from a woman aged 45 to 65 with acute or convalescent COVID-19.

This clone came up once. The rearrangement joins TRBV19 to TRBJ2-1; a possible D gene is TRBD2 (5 bases). Germline V CDR1 and CDR2: LNHDA, SQIVND (reference sequence). Trimming cost V 5 bases and J 7 bases, with 15 bases left between them. This CDR3 spans 14 amino acids. For the CDR3, the DNA is TGTGCCAGTAGTTTACTAGGTTCCCTTAATGAGCAGTTCTTC. Translated: CASSLLGSLNEQFF.

The chain has TRBV12-3 or TRBV12-4 and TRBJ2-7; D unclear. CDR3 length: 11 residues. Trimming took 6 bases from V and 4 from J, leaving 7 bases between them. The DNA for the CDR3 is TGTGCCAGCAGCCCATTGTACGAGCAGTACTTC. This translates into CASSPLYEQYF.

This chain joins TRBV5-4 and TRBJ2-1, with TRBD2 identical over 15 bases. The CDR3 loop spans 15 amino acids. Per germline, CDR1 SGHNT and CDR2 YYREEE (reference sequence). With 4 bases clipped from V and 7 bases from J, the junction kept 3 bases outside the gene matches. The CDR3 region is CASSQGLAGGNEQFF. The CDR3 coding sequence is TGTGCCAGCAGCCAGGGACTAGCGGGAGGAAATGAGCAGTTCTTC.

This clone was picked up one time. This chain uses TRBV9 with TRBJ2-1; TRBD2 is a possible D gene (6 bases). Looked up from germline, CDR1 is SGDLS and CDR2 is YYNGEE. The CDR3 sequence is 16 residues long. The ends were cut back, 0 bases at V and 2 bases at J, with 12 bases in the middle. As DNA, the CDR3 is TGTGCCAGCAGCGTAGTCGGGACTCAGACCTACAATGAGCAGTTCTTC. It encodes CASSVVGTQTYNEQFF.